This T cell receptor beta chain was obtained from a study of blood T cell repertoires in COVID-19. The CDR3 has 14 residues. Germline V gives CDR1 MDHEN, CDR2 SYDVKM. V was trimmed by 6 bases and J by 3 bases, leaving 14 bases between them. TCRdb's table, derived via immunoSEQ multiplex PCR, lists solely in-frame clones and lacks some. This repertoire shows about 180,000 clones, 89% found once; its top ten account for around 2.3%. The sequence was collected from a middle-aged woman with acute COVID-19. Specimen: PBMCs or T cells enriched from blood (not recorded which). V gene TRBV28 combines with J gene TRBJ1-2; a possible D gene is TRBD1 (6 bases). The CDR3 reads CASSKTGSYYGYTF. CDR3 coding DNA: TGTGCCAGCAGCAAAACAGGGTCGTACTATGGCTACACCTTC.